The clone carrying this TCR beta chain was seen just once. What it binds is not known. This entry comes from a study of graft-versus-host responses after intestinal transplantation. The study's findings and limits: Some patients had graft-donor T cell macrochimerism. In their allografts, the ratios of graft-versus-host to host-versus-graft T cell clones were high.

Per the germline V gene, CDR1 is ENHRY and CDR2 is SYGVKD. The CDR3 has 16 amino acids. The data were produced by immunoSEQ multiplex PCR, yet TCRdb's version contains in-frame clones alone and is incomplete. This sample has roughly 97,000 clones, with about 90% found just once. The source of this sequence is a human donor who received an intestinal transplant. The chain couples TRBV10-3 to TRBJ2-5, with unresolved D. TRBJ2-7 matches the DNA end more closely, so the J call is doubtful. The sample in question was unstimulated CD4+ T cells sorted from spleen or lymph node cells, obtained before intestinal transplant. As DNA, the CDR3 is TGTGCCATCAGTGACCTGACTGGAGATGAGCCCTACGAGCAGTACTTC. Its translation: CAISDLTGDEPYEQYF.